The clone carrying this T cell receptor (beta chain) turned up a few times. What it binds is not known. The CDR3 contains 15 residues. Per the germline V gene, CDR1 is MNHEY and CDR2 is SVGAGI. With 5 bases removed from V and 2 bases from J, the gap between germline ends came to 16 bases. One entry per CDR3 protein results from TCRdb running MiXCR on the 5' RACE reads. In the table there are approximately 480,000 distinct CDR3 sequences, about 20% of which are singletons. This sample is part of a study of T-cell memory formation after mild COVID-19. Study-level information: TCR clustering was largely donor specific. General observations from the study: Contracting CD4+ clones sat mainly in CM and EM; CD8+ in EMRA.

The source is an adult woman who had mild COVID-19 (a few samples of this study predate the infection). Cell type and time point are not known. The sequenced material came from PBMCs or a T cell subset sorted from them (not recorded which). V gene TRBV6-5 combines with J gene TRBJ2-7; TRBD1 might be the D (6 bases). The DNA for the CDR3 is TGTGCCAGCAGTGATCCCGGGACATACCCCTACGAGCAGTACTTC. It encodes CASSDPGTYPYEQYF.